Shown below are 27 T cell receptor beta chains from a single sample sequenced in a study of regulatory T cells in long-lasting Graves disease. Through Arm-PCR of CDR3 regions and iRepertoire HTBI primers, TCR beta libraries were built. TCRdb reprocessed the multiplex PCR reads via MiXCR and lists one record per CDR3 protein. The sample holds 440,000 or so distinct CDR3 sequences, 15% seen once. The time point: newly diagnosed GD, antithyroid drugs for less than 3 months. Isolated PBMC RNA provided the starting material for the TCR library. The same data also went into a second study, on T cells in Graves' hyperthyroidism and ophthalmopathy.

Sequences were derived from peripheral blood mononuclear cells (PBMCs), sampled at new diagnosis, from a patient treated with antithyroid drugs. The source is a woman between 25 and 40 years old with Graves disease.

This clonotype appeared many times. J is TRBJ2-4 and V is TRBV11-2; TRBD1 aligns across 10 bases. CDR3 length: 15 residues. V lost 1 base to trimming and J lost 9 bases; unmatched junction nucleotides: 6. Per germline, CDR1 SGHAT and CDR2 FQNNGV. The CDR3 sequence is CASSLAGQGKAIQYF. For the CDR3, the DNA is TGTGCCAGCAGCTTAGCGGGACAGGGGAAAGCCATTCAGTACTTC.

This clonotype has at least ten counts. The V call is TRBV24-1, the J call TRBJ2-7, with 10 positions matching TRBD1. Germline V gene data show CDR1 as KGHDR and CDR2 as SFDVKD. CDR3 length equals 15 residues. V shed 4 bases and J 2 bases; nucleotides not matched to a gene: 4. The CDR3 sequence: CATSDTGTGAYEQYF. In DNA form, the CDR3 reads TGTGCCACCAGTGACACCGGGACAGGGGCCTACGAGCAGTACTTC.

V gene TRBV7-3 combines with J gene TRBJ1-5, with 7 bases lining up with TRBD1. The V and J ends lost 5 bases and 6 bases, in that order; junction bases with no gene match: 22. CDR1 SGHTA and CDR2 FQGTGA come from the germline V gene. This CDR3 has 19 amino acids. The CDR3 bases are TGTGCCAGCAGCACCCACCTCCGGGACAGCTCGTATAGCGGTCAGCCCCAGCATTTT. Encoded protein: CASSTHLRDSSYSGQPQHF.

The chain joins TRBV11-2 to TRBJ2-3; 7 bases agree with TRBD2. The better agreement between TRBJ2-7 and the DNA end casts doubt on the J call. This CDR3 is 16 amino acids long. Germline V gene sequence: CDR1 SGHAT, CDR2 FQNNGV. The CDR3 sequence: CASSTPERDYSYEQYF. CDR3 bases: TGTGCCAGCAGCACCCCGGAGCGGGACTACTCCTACGAGCAGTACTTC.

This clonotype was counted at least ten times. This sequence joins TRBV7-2 and TRBJ2-3, with D unclear. The CDR3 loop spans 15 amino acids. The germline V and J ends were trimmed by 5 bases and 0 bases, with 12 bases remaining between them. Germline values: CDR1 SGHTA, CDR2 FQGNSA. The CDR3 DNA reads as TGTGCCAGCAGCCTAGAGGAGCAGAGCACAGATACGCAGTATTTT. It encodes CASSLEEQSTDTQYF. Complete variable domain (other parts from reference TRBV7-2 and TRBJ2-3): GAGVSQSPSNKVTEKGKDVELRCDPISGHTALYWYRQSLGQGLEFLIYFQGNSAPDKSGLPSDRFSAERTGGSVSTLTIQRTQQEDSAVYLCASSLEEQSTDTQYFGPGTRLTVL.

This clonotype occurred many times. The V gene is TRBV6-2 or TRBV6-3, the J gene TRBJ2-6, with D unclear. The CDR3 extends over 17 amino acids. Trimming took 2 bases from V and 0 from J, leaving 11 bases between them. Germline-derived CDR1 and CDR2 are MNHEY and SVGEGT. The CDR3 region is CASSYGAESSGANVLTF. The CDR3 DNA follows: TGTGCCAGCAGTTACGGCGCGGAGAGCTCTGGGGCCAACGTCCTGACTTTC.

This clonotype was counted at least ten times. The chain has TRBV11-2 and TRBJ2-3, with 8 nucleotides matching TRBD1. The germline CDR1 and CDR2 sequences are SGHAT and FQNNGV. This CDR3 spans 16 amino acids. Unmatched junction bases numbered 6, after V lost 3 bases and J lost 1 base. CDR3 protein: CASSFRTGWGTDTQYF. The CDR3 DNA follows: TGTGCCAGCAGCTTCCGGACAGGGTGGGGCACAGATACGCAGTATTTT.

The count of this clonotype is one. CDR3 protein: CASSLEQTSYEQYF. The CDR3 DNA reads TGTGCCAGCAGCTTGGAACAGACGAGTTACGAGCAGTACTTC. This chain uses TRBV5-6 with TRBJ2-7; D is unresolved. This CDR3 contains 14 residues. The germline V gene encodes CDR1 SGHDT and CDR2 YYEEEE. V gave up 0 bases and J gave up 4 bases, with 11 bases separating them.

There are many counts of this clonotype. V and J are TRBV9 and TRBJ2-1, with 9 bases that match TRBD2. Unmatched junction bases numbered 5, after V lost 4 bases and J lost 3 bases. CDR1 and CDR2 (germline): SGDLS, YYNGEE. There are 15 residues in the CDR3. CDR3 nucleotides: TGTGCCAGCAGCACTAGCGGGTCGAGCTACAATGAGCAGTTCTTC. It specifies CASSTSGSSYNEQFF.

V usage is TRBV5-1 and J usage is TRBJ2-4; weak D call: TRBD2 (7 bases). The CDR3 sequence is 16 residues long. V lost 1 base to trimming and J lost 1 base, with 12 bases between them. Germline CDR1 reads SGHRS; CDR2 reads YFSETQ. CDR3 sequence: CASSLFGGAAKNIQYF. The CDR3, as DNA: TGCGCCAGCAGCTTGTTTGGGGGGGCCGCCAAAAACATTCAGTACTTC.

This clonotype was found many times. CDR3 residues: CASSYSDPANEQFF. The CDR3 DNA is TGTGCCAGCAGTTACTCGGACCCGGCGAATGAGCAGTTCTTC. J is TRBJ2-1 and V is TRBV6-2 or TRBV6-3; D call uncertain. The germline CDR1 and CDR2 sequences are MNHEY and SVGEGT. Deletions cut 0 bases from V and 7 bases from J, with 10 bases between. This CDR3 contains 14 residues.

This clonotype was detected many times. The chain links TRBV20-1 to TRBJ2-1, with 13 bases aligning to TRBD2. The length of the CDR3 is 14 residues. Per germline, CDR1 DFQATT and CDR2 SNEGSKA (reference sequence). The ends lost 6 bases at V and 8 bases at J; junction bases unmatched: 7. The CDR3 nucleotides are TGCAGTGCCGATGGACTAGCGGGAGTGGATGAGCAGTTCTTC. Amino acids: CSADGLAGVDEQFF.

This clonotype appeared many times. The chain carries TRBV2 and TRBJ2-2; 7 bases align to TRBD2. The CDR3 contains 14 residues. Losses at the gene ends were 7 bases for V and 7 bases for J; bases not matched to a gene: 9. In germline, CDR1 is SNHLY, CDR2 FYNNEI. The CDR3 bases are TGTGCCAGCATCGAGAGGGAGGGTTTCGGGGAGCTGTTTTTT. Protein product: CASIEREGFGELFF.

This clonotype appeared a few times. The genes are TRBV29-1 and TRBJ2-2, with a tentative D call TRBD2 (6 bases). The CDR3 has 14 residues. Looked up from germline, CDR1 is SQVTM and CDR2 is ANQGSEA. Trimming stripped 4 bases from V and 0 bases from J, with 9 bases between. The CDR3 DNA is TGCAGCGTTGGGCGGGGCTCGAACACCGGGGAGCTGTTTTTT. Residues: CSVGRGSNTGELFF.

This chain connects TRBV7-2 to TRBJ2-3; 8 nucleotides match TRBD1. This CDR3 spans 16 amino acids. CDR1 is SGHTA, CDR2 FQGNSA, per germline. J was trimmed by 6 bases and V by 5 bases; bases with no gene match: 13. The CDR3 DNA reads as TGTGCCAGCAGCCACCAGGGGGCGGAGGGGTTGGATACGCAGTATTTT. Protein product: CASSHQGAEGLDTQYF.

This clonotype was seen repeatedly, ten times or more. The rearrangement joins TRBV7-9 to TRBJ1-2, with D possibly being TRBD1 (6 bases). This CDR3 contains 14 residues. In germline, CDR1 is SEHNR, CDR2 FQNEAQ (reference sequence). V was clipped by 3 bases and J by 4 bases, with 12 bases between them. CDR3 loop: CASSFPDRSYGYTF. The DNA for the CDR3 is TGTGCCAGCAGCTTTCCCGACAGGTCCTATGGCTACACCTTC.

There are many counts of this clonotype. This chain uses TRBV10-2 with TRBJ1-1; weak D call: TRBD1 (5 bases). The CDR3 totals 14 residues. The V end lost 4 bases, the J end lost 1 base, and 10 bases lay between the germline ends. Germline-derived CDR1 and CDR2 are WSHSY and SAAADI. In nucleotides, the CDR3 is TGCGCCAGCAGTGCCGGCGGGGGGAACACTGAAGCTTTCTTT. Protein product: CASSAGGGNTEAFF.

V gene TRBV18 combines with J gene TRBJ2-3; D call uncertain. V was trimmed by 0 bases and J by 4 bases, leaving 5 bases between them. The CDR3 covers 13 residues. In germline, CDR1 is KGHSH, CDR2 LQKENI. Written as DNA, the CDR3 is TGTGCCAGCTCACCACCTTCCGCAGATACGCAGTATTTT. Its protein is CASSPPSADTQYF.

This clonotype was counted many times. The chain has TRBV2 and TRBJ1-1, with 12 bases fitting TRBD1. CDR1 and CDR2 from the germline V gene are SNHLY and FYNNEI. The CDR3 consists of 14 residues. After removal of 8 bases from V and 4 bases from J, the junction contained 5 bases not matched to a gene. This chain's CDR3 is CASPGTGGVTEAFF. The DNA for the CDR3 is TGTGCCAGCCCCGGGACAGGGGGCGTCACTGAAGCTTTCTTT. Looking up the rest from reference TRBV2 and TRBJ1-1 gives the full variable domain: EPEVTQTPSHQVTQMGQEVILRCVPISNHLYFYWYRQILGQKVEFLVSFYNNEISEKSEIFDDQFSVERPDGSNFTLKIRSTKLEDSAMYFCASPGTGGVTEAFFGQGTRLTVV.

This clonotype has at least ten counts. This rearrangement joins TRBV3-1 to TRBJ2-7, with D perhaps being TRBD1 or TRBD2 (5 bases each). V dropped 3 bases and J dropped 8 bases, with 11 bases sitting between them. This CDR3 contains 12 residues. Germline CDR1 LGHDT, CDR2 YNNKEL (reference sequence). Written as DNA, the CDR3 is TGTGCCAGCAGCCAGGCTCCGGGACAGCAGTACTTC. Amino acids: CASSQAPGQQYF.

This clonotype has more than one count but fewer than ten. V gene TRBV5-1 combines with J gene TRBJ1-1; maybe TRBD1 (6 bases). Trimming pared 3 bases from V and 1 base from J, leaving 13 bases between. This CDR3 region has 15 residues. The germline V gene encodes CDR1 SGHRS and CDR2 YFSETQ. The CDR3 DNA reads TGCGCCAGCAGCTCGTCAGGGGTCGCGAACACTGAAGCTTTCTTT. As protein: CASSSSGVANTEAFF. Looking up the rest from reference TRBV5-1 and TRBJ1-1 gives the full variable domain: KAGVTQTPRYLIKTRGQQVTLSCSPISGHRSVSWYQQTPGQGLQFLFEYFSETQRNKGNFPGRFSGRQFSNSRSEMNVSTLELGDSALYLCASSSSGVANTEAFFGQGTRLTVV.

This clonotype was detected a few times. The gene calls are TRBV4-1 and TRBJ2-3, with 12 bases that match TRBD2. This CDR3 has 17 amino acids. Trimming removed 1 base from V and 2 bases from J; junction bases left unmatched: 4. Germline V lookup: CDR1 MGHRA, CDR2 YSYEKL. CDR3 protein: CASSQVGLAGNTDTQYF. CDR3 DNA: TGCGCCAGCAGCCAAGTCGGACTAGCGGGGAACACAGATACGCAGTATTTT.

This clonotype has at least ten counts. The chain has TRBV29-1 and TRBJ1-2, with D perhaps TRBD1 (5 bases). V was pared by 4 bases and J by 5 bases, with 11 bases between. There are 12 residues in the CDR3. The V gene's germline CDR1 is SQVTM and CDR2 ANQGSEA. CDR3 sequence (DNA): TGCAGCGTTGGACAGACCACATATGGCTACACCTTC. Its translation: CSVGQTTYGYTF. Complete variable domain (other parts from reference TRBV29-1 and TRBJ1-2): SAVISQKPSRDICQRGTSLTIQCQVDSQVTMMFWYRQQPGQSLTLIATANQGSEATYESGFVIDKFPISRPNLTFSTLTVSNMSPEDSSIYLCSVGQTTYGYTFGSGTRLTVV.

There are a few counts of this clonotype. A clone one base away is much larger, so this may be a read error. V gene TRBV3-1 combines with J gene TRBJ1-1, with a possible D match to TRBD1 (5 bases). CDR1 and CDR2 (germline): LGHDT, YNNKEL (reference sequence). CDR3 length: 11 amino acids. CDR3 residues: CPSIRGTEAFF. In DNA, the CDR3 is TGTCCCAGCATACGGGGGACTGAAGCTTTCTTT.

This clonotype has a count of ten or more. This chain uses TRBV7-9 with TRBJ2-5; the D is unclear. The CDR3 runs 14 residues. The germline CDR1 and CDR2 sequences are SEHNR and FQNEAQ (reference sequence). Trimming pared 6 bases from V and 1 base from J, leaving 12 bases between. Here the CDR3 DNA reads TGTGCCAGCAGTCTCACGTTAGCCCAAGAGACCCAGTACTTC. It encodes CASSLTLAQETQYF.

A remark on this clonotype: This sequence may be a read error, since a much larger clone differs from it by one base. V and J are TRBV2 and TRBJ1-4, with D possibly being TRBD1 (6 bases). This CDR3 has 15 amino acids. Germline V lookup: CDR1 SNHLY, CDR2 FYNNEI. The CDR3 here is CASRGGAATNEKLLF. In DNA form, the CDR3 reads TGTGCCAGCAGAGGGGGAGCTGCAACTAATGAAAAACTGCTTTTT.

This clonotype was seen only a few times. One base away lies a much larger clone, so this may be a sequencing read error. The chain joins TRBV3-1 to TRBJ2-1, with 7 positions matching TRBD1. Germline V gene lookup returns CDR1 LGHDT and CDR2 YNNKEL (reference sequence). The CDR3 extends over 13 amino acids. The DNA for the CDR3 is TGTGCCAACAGCTACCTCCCAGGGGGTGAGCAGTTCTTC. Its translation is CANSYLPGGEQFF.